This T cell receptor (beta chain) originates from a study of regulatory T cells in long-lasting Graves disease. Overall study findings and caveats: Persistent cases favored TRBV28, TRBJ1-2 and TRBJ2-5. Whereas about a thousand public clonotypes were shared by new patients, persistent patients shared more, at some 2,900.

Only a few counts were recorded for this clonotype. Its target is unknown. Time point here: persistent/refractory GD, antithyroid drugs over 5 years with positive TRAb. Isolated PBMC RNA provided the starting material for the TCR library. Graves' disease diagnoses followed American Thyroid Association guidelines. Trimming removed 4 bases at V and 4 bases at J, with 14 bases between. The CDR3 totals 14 residues. CDR1 and CDR2 from the germline V gene are LGHDT and YNNKEL (reference sequence). Through Arm-PCR of CDR3 regions and iRepertoire HTBI primers, TCR beta libraries were built. TCRdb re-derived calls from the multiplex PCR reads in MiXCR, one entry per CDR3 protein. Among 650,000 to 850,000 distinct CDR3 sequences listed, 25% to 35% were seen once.

Sequences were derived from peripheral blood mononuclear cells (PBMCs), sampled when the disease was refractory, from a patient treated with antithyroid drugs. The clonotype comes from a female donor with Graves disease. V is TRBV3-1 and J is TRBJ2-7; weak D call: TRBD1 (6 bases). CDR3 sequence: CASSPYRVQYEQYF. CDR3 bases: TGTGCCAGCAGCCCTTACAGGGTTCAGTACGAGCAGTACTTC.